These 26 T cell receptor beta chains were all obtained from the same sample, sequenced in a study of T cells in Graves' hyperthyroidism and ophthalmopathy. Regions amplified from RNA transcripts were the TCR beta CDR3 regions. HTBI primers were used for first-round RT-PCR of the TCR CDR3. TCRdb passed the multiplex PCR reads through MiXCR, listing each CDR3 protein once. The table lists about 840,000 distinct CDR3 sequences, over 35% of them singletons. Sequencing input: blood. Source of these receptors: a man aged 18 to 29 with Graves' hyperthyroidism.

This clonotype was seen more than once but under ten times. Mismatch with germline at one junction end may stem from a read error. The chain links TRBV10-3 to TRBJ2-5; 9 nucleotides match TRBD2. The CDR3 is 15 amino acids. The germline CDR1 and CDR2 sequences are ENHRY and SYGVKD. The CDR3 sequence: CASSRLAEQRETQYF. CDR3 nucleotide sequence: TGTGCCAGCAGTCGACTAGCGGAACAGCGGGAGACCCAGTACTTC.

The CDR3: CASSQTRAPYGYTF. The CDR3 coding sequence is TGCGCCAGCAGCCAAACCCGGGCCCCCTATGGCTACACCTTC. The chain joins TRBV4-1 to TRBJ1-2; D not resolved. Germline loops: CDR1 MGHRA, CDR2 YSYEKL. V was pared by 2 bases and J by 4 bases, with 11 bases between. This CDR3 region has 14 residues.

This clonotype was observed a handful of times. The V and J genes are TRBV25-1 and TRBJ1-2; no clear D gene. The germline V gene encodes CDR1 MGHDK and CDR2 SYGVNS. V dropped 6 bases and J dropped 4 bases, with 18 bases sitting between them. This CDR3 spans 15 amino acids. The CDR3 DNA is TGTGCCAGCAGCCAAGGTCGACCCACCGGCTATGGCTACACCTTC. Translating gives CASSQGRPTGYGYTF.

This clonotype turned up a few times. The V call is TRBV7-9, the J call TRBJ2-5; perhaps TRBD1 as D (6 bases). V shed 4 bases and J shed 1 base, with 13 bases lying between them. Germline CDR1 reads SEHNR; CDR2 reads FQNEAQ (reference sequence). The CDR3 is made up of 15 amino acids. Here the CDR3 DNA reads TGTGCCAGCAGCTGGTCGACAGGCCTCCAAGAGACCCAGTACTTC. Translation gives CASSWSTGLQETQYF. The variable domain in full, with the rest retrieved from reference TRBV7-9 and TRBJ2-5, is DTGVSQNPRHKITKRGQNVTFRCDPISEHNRLYWYRQTLGQGPEFLTYFQNEAQLEKSRLLSDRFSAERPKGSFSTLEIQRTEQGDSAMYLCASSWSTGLQETQYFGPGTRLLVL.

This clonotype was seen more than once but under ten times. The chain carries TRBV14 and TRBJ2-7; 7 nucleotides agree with TRBD1. Looked up from germline, CDR1 is SGHDN and CDR2 is FVKESK. This CDR3 contains 16 residues. Trimming took 0 bases from V and 4 from J; bases not matched to a gene: 9. CDR3 amino acids: CASSQDKGTVDYEQYF. CDR3 sequence (DNA): TGTGCCAGCAGCCAAGATAAGGGGACAGTCGATTACGAGCAGTACTTC. Variable domain in full (rest from reference TRBV14 and TRBJ2-7): EAGVTQFPSHSVIEKGQTVTLRCDPISGHDNLYWYRRVMGKEIKFLLHFVKESKQDESGMPNNRFLAERTGGTYSTLKVQPAELEDSGVYFCASSQDKGTVDYEQYFGPGTRLTVT.

This clonotype was counted at least ten times. V and J are TRBV7-9 and TRBJ2-5, with TRBD2 identical over 7 bases. Trimming at V came to 5 bases and at J to 1 base, leaving 4 bases not matched to a gene. CDR3 length: 14 amino acids. Germline-derived CDR1 and CDR2 are SEHNR and FQNEAQ (reference sequence). The DNA of the CDR3 is TGTGCCAGCAGCCCCCGGACTAGCCAAGAGACCCAGTACTTC. This translates into CASSPRTSQETQYF.

The chain carries TRBV7-9 and TRBJ2-7; D is possibly TRBD1 (6 bases). The germline CDR1 and CDR2 sequences are SEHNR and FQNEAQ (reference sequence). The CDR3 contains 17 residues. V was pared by 8 bases and J by 0 bases, with 23 bases between. CDR3 protein: CASDPGQGTPSSYEQYF. The CDR3, as DNA: TGTGCCAGCGACCCCGGACAAGGGACACCGAGCTCCTACGAGCAGTACTTC. The full variable domain, with the rest looked up from reference TRBV7-9 and TRBJ2-7, is DTGVSQNPRHKITKRGQNVTFRCDPISEHNRLYWYRQTLGQGPEFLTYFQNEAQLEKSRLLSDRFSAERPKGSFSTLEIQRTEQGDSAMYLCASDPGQGTPSSYEQYFGPGTRLTVT.

CDR3 DNA sequence: TGTGCCAGCAGCTCAAGGACAGCCGAGCAGTACTTC. This codes for CASSSRTAEQYF. This sequence joins TRBV7-6 and TRBJ2-7; a possible D gene is TRBD1 (6 bases). V gave up 4 bases and J gave up 6 bases, with 10 bases separating them. CDR3 size: 12 residues. Germline V CDR1 and CDR2: SGHVS, FNYEAQ.

This clonotype was observed at least ten times. The chain carries TRBV19 and TRBJ1-2, with D perhaps matching TRBD1 (5 bases). The CDR3 spans 13 residues. V was shortened by 6 bases and J by 5 bases, with 13 bases between the two germline ends. CDR1 and CDR2 from the germline V gene are LNHDA and SQIVND (reference sequence). This chain's CDR3 is CASRTQGGYGYTF. CDR3 DNA sequence: TGTGCCAGTAGAACGCAGGGAGGGTATGGCTACACCTTC.

This clonotype appeared many times. The gene calls are TRBV6-6 and TRBJ1-1; 7 bases align to TRBD1. Germline-derived CDR1 and CDR2 are MNHNY and SVGAGI (reference sequence). Unmatched junction bases numbered 12, after V lost 5 bases and J lost 6 bases. The CDR3 runs 15 residues. CDR3 DNA sequence: TGTGCCAGCAGTCGGACAGGTTTTGTTTCTGCTGAAGCTTTCTTT. It yields the protein CASSRTGFVSAEAFF.

Worth noting for this clonotype: The limits of the CDR3 on the DNA are not certain, so only TCRdb's listed CDR3 is given. The V gene is TRBV2, the J gene TRBJ1-5. A total of 15 residues make up the CDR3, ends included. Per germline, CDR1 SNHLY and CDR2 FYNNEI. This chain's CDR3 is CASSVGMGANQPQHF.

The chain carries TRBV10-3 and TRBJ2-5; tentative D call: TRBD2 (6 bases). The CDR3 covers 17 residues. Trimming removed 10 bases at V and 4 bases at J, with 28 bases between. Germline-derived CDR1 and CDR2 are ENHRY and SYGVKD. CDR3 in amino acids: CASSPPGGGTAGETQYF. The CDR3 coding sequence is TGTGCCAGCTCACCACCCGGTGGCGGGACCGCGGGAGAGACCCAGTACTTC.

The chain links TRBV25-1 to TRBJ2-5; D gene unclear. Trimming cost V 6 bases and J 1 base, with 15 bases left between them. CDR1 and CDR2 from the germline V gene are MGHDK and SYGVNS. The CDR3 has 15 amino acids. Written as DNA, the CDR3 is TGTGCCAGCAGCCACTACCGGGCCAGCCAAGAGACCCAGTACTTC. Translating it yields CASSHYRASQETQYF.

This clonotype was recorded at least ten times. The chain employs TRBV7-8 and TRBJ1-1; D remains ambiguous. The CDR3 is made up of 13 amino acids. Looked up from germline, CDR1 is SGHVS and CDR2 is FQNEAQ. Trimming pared 4 bases from V and 1 base from J, leaving 7 bases between. This chain's CDR3 is CASSSSRNTEAFF. The CDR3, as DNA: TGTGCCAGCAGCTCGTCAAGGAACACTGAAGCTTTCTTT.

V is TRBV2 and J is TRBJ2-3, with TRBD1 identical over 11 bases. The CDR3 loop spans 15 amino acids. The junction had 8 bases not matched to a gene; V was cut back by 10 bases and J by 2 bases. The germline CDR1 and CDR2 sequences are SNHLY and FYNNEI. Here the CDR3 DNA reads TGTGCCACTGGACAGGGGGCCCGGCACACAGATACGCAGTATTTT. Protein product: CATGQGARHTDTQYF.

Only a few counts were recorded for this clonotype. This chain links TRBV20-1 with TRBJ2-6; the match to TRBD2 covers 7 bases. The CDR3 has 14 amino acids. Looked up from germline, CDR1 is DFQATT and CDR2 is SNEGSKA (reference sequence). J was trimmed by 3 bases and V by 3 bases; bases with no gene match: 2. The CDR3 reads CSASGTNGANVLTF. Here the CDR3 DNA reads TGCAGTGCTAGCGGGACTAATGGGGCCAACGTCCTGACTTTC.

This clonotype was recorded many times. The CDR3 region has the DNA TGCAGCGCGACAGGGGGCGTAGGGTATGGCTACACCTTC. Translation gives CSATGGVGYGYTF. The V call is TRBV29-1, the J call TRBJ1-2, with 10 positions matching TRBD1. The CDR3 consists of 13 residues. Per germline, CDR1 SQVTM and CDR2 ANQGSEA. J lost 5 bases, V lost 7 bases, and 7 bases had no gene match.

The V and J genes are TRBV2 and TRBJ1-2; D possibly corresponds to TRBD1 (6 bases). CDR1 is SNHLY, CDR2 FYNNEI, per germline. V was pared by 7 bases and J by 1 base, with 13 bases between. This CDR3 is 14 amino acids long. CDR3 DNA sequence: TGTGCCAGCAATCACATGGACAGTAACTATGGCTACACCTTC. It is translated as CASNHMDSNYGYTF. Drawing the rest from reference TRBV2 and TRBJ1-2, the complete variable domain is EPEVTQTPSHQVTQMGQEVILRCVPISNHLYFYWYRQILGQKVEFLVSFYNNEISEKSEIFDDQFSVERPDGSNFTLKIRSTKLEDSAMYFCASNHMDSNYGYTFGSGTRLTVV.

There are a few counts of this clonotype. The chain carries TRBV4-1 and TRBJ1-1; weak D call: TRBD1 (6 bases). This CDR3 region has 16 residues. Between the trimmed V and J ends, which lost 4 bases and 5 bases, there was a span of 20 bases. The germline V gene has CDR1 MGHRA and CDR2 YSYEKL. CDR3 amino acids: CASSLPGMGGHTEAFF. In DNA form, the CDR3 reads TGCGCCAGCAGCCTCCCTGGGATGGGGGGGCATACTGAAGCTTTCTTT.

The sample holds many counts of this clonotype. The DNA of the CDR3 is TGTGCCAGCAGCTCCGGGACAGTGATCAATTCACCCCTCCACTTT. Amino acids: CASSSGTVINSPLHF. The rearrangement uses TRBV7-9 and TRBJ1-6, with 7 nucleotides matching TRBD1. After removal of 4 bases from V and 7 bases from J, the junction contained 7 bases not matched to a gene. The CDR3 runs to 15 residues. Germline V gene data show CDR1 as SEHNR and CDR2 as FQNEAQ (reference sequence).

CDR3 DNA: TGTGCCAGCAGCCATGGGGGAAACACCATATATTTT. It specifies CASSHGGNTIYF. This chain connects TRBV14 to TRBJ1-3; no clear D gene. CDR3 length equals 12 residues. From germline, CDR1 is SGHDN and CDR2 FVKESK. V was pared by 3 bases and J by 4 bases, with 4 bases between.

For this clonotype: The conserved closing phenylalanine or tryptophan is absent in this CDR3, likely reflecting a read error. The V and J genes are TRBV19 and TRBJ1-1, with 7 bases identical to TRBD1. CDR3 length equals 14 residues. Germline V gives CDR1 LNHDA, CDR2 SQIVND (reference sequence). Germline trimming cut 4 bases from V and 1 base from J; bases unmatched to any gene: 3. The CDR3 DNA reads TGTGCCAGTAGTACGACAGGGTCGAACACTGAAGCTTTCCTT. It codes for CASSTTGSNTEAFL.

J is TRBJ2-7 and V is TRBV10-3, with 7 positions matching TRBD2. Germline values: CDR1 ENHRY, CDR2 SYGVKD. The CDR3 length is 13 residues. J gave up 6 bases and V 3 bases, and 5 bases lay outside the gene matches. The CDR3 region is CAISDAGVAEQYF. The CDR3 nucleotides are TGTGCCATCAGTGACGCGGGAGTCGCCGAGCAGTACTTC.

The chain uses TRBV2 and TRBJ2-7; D not resolved. This CDR3 has 12 residues. The germline V and J ends were trimmed by 8 bases and 2 bases, with 10 bases remaining between them. Germline CDR1 is SNHLY and CDR2 is FYNNEI. The CDR3 nucleotides read TGTGCCAGCGTCTACGGGCCCTACGAGCAGTACTTC. Amino acid sequence: CASVYGPYEQYF.

The gene calls are TRBV25-1 and TRBJ2-7; 7 bases agree with TRBD1. CDR1 is MGHDK and CDR2 is SYGVNS in the germline V gene. V dropped 5 bases and J dropped 7; count of bases not matched to a gene: 8. This CDR3 is 13 amino acids long. The CDR3 sequence: CASSLSLQGEQYF. Written as DNA, the CDR3 is TGTGCCAGCAGTTTATCCCTACAGGGGGAGCAGTACTTC.

A few counts support this clonotype. The rearrangement links TRBV19 to TRBJ1-5; D ambiguous. This CDR3 region has 12 residues. V was cut by 5 bases and J by 4 bases, with 6 bases left in between. Looked up from germline, CDR1 is LNHDA and CDR2 is SQIVND (reference sequence). CDR3 region: CASSWENQPQHF. CDR3 in DNA: TGTGCCAGTAGTTGGGAAAATCAGCCCCAGCATTTT.